A selection of T cell receptor beta chains follows, all from one sample in a study of blood T cell repertoires in COVID-19. Data came from immunoSEQ multiplex PCR; TCRdb stores just in-frame clones and leaves some out. The data contain fewer than 200,000 clones, over 70% of them singletons. The specimen sequenced was PBMCs or T cells enriched from blood (not recorded which). These TCRs come from a woman aged 45 to 65 in a cohort exposed to, infected with or recovered from COVID-19 (not recorded which). CDR3s include the opening cysteine and the closing phenylalanine or tryptophan. Fields, in order: CDR3 length, clone size, J gene, V gene, D gene, CDR3 protein, CDR3 DNA. A D gene is named only where the DNA matches it firmly. Size values are once, few and many counts, or a class for expanded clones, and some rows have none.

>15|.|TRBJ2-7|TRBV3-1/TRBV3-2|TRBD1
CASSPRDRDSDEQYF
TGTGCCAGCAGCCCTAGGGACAGGGATAGCGACGAGCAGTACTTC
>11|.|TRBJ1-5|TRBV12-3/TRBV12-4|TRBD1
CASSPGTAQHF
TGTGCCAGCAGTCCCGGGACAGCTCAGCATTTT
>13|once|TRBJ2-1|TRBV7-8|.
CASSLGLEGEQFF
TGTGCCAGCAGCTTGGGACTCGAGGGGGAGCAGTTCTTC
>13|.|TRBJ1-1|TRBV24-1|.
CATSDTRNTEAFF
TGTGCCACCAGTGACACGAGGAACACTGAAGCTTTCTTT
>20|.|TRBJ1-2|TRBV2|TRBD1
CASSGIWDREDLPLIYGYTF
TGTGCCAGCAGTGGAATCTGGGACAGGGAAGATCTGCCGTTGATCTATGGCTACACCTTC
>12|.|TRBJ2-7|TRBV2|TRBD2
CASSGPGGVQYF
TGTGCCAGCAGCGGTCCGGGGGGGGTGCAGTACTTC
>16|.|TRBJ2-3|TRBV29-1|TRBD2
CSVEGAFSGGTDTQYF
TGCAGCGTTGAAGGAGCCTTCAGCGGGGGCACAGATACGCAGTATTTT
>15|few|TRBJ2-7|TRBV5-4|TRBD1
CASSKGTGGRNEQYF
TGTGCCAGCAGCAAAGGGACAGGGGGCCGGAACGAGCAGTACTTC
>15|.|TRBJ2-1|TRBV14|.
CASSRLQSSYNEQFF
TGTGCCAGCAGCCGACTACAGAGCTCCTACAATGAGCAGTTCTTC
>14|few|TRBJ2-3|TRBV4-3|.
CASSLSMGTDTQYF
TGCGCCAGCAGCCTTAGCATGGGCACAGATACGCAGTATTTT
>13|.|TRBJ1-2|TRBV19|.
CASSLRAHYGYTF
TGTGCCAGTAGTCTGAGGGCGCACTATGGCTACACCTTC
>13|.|TRBJ2-3|TRBV7-3|TRBD1
CASSSRGTDTQYF
TGTGCCAGCAGCTCCAGGGGGACAGATACGCAGTATTTT
>14|.|TRBJ1-6|TRBV6-1|TRBD1
CASSDRGIYSPLHF
TGTGCCAGCAGTGACAGGGGGATTTATTCACCCCTCCACTTT
>14|.|TRBJ2-2|TRBV25-1|.
CASRDSLYTGELFF
TGTGCCAGCAGAGACAGCCTTTACACCGGGGAGCTGTTTTTT
>13|.|TRBJ1-1|TRBV28|.
CASSLPGGTEAFF
TGTGCCAGCAGCTTACCGGGGGGCACTGAAGCTTTCTTT
>12|.|TRBJ2-7|TRBV12-3/TRBV12-4|.
CASSFSVPEQYF
TGTGCCAGCAGTTTCTCTGTCCCCGAGCAGTACTTC
>14|.|TRBJ2-3|TRBV10-1|.
CASRGGGNTDTQYF
TGCGCCAGCCGAGGGGGGGGAAACACAGATACGCAGTATTTT
>13|.|TRBJ1-5|TRBV30|.
CAWSDSEDQPQHF
TGTGCCTGGAGCGATTCGGAGGATCAGCCCCAGCATTTT
>17|once|TRBJ2-5|TRBV3-1/TRBV3-2|TRBD2
CASSQDKGGRAQETQYF
TGTGCCAGCAGCCAAGATAAGGGCGGGAGGGCTCAAGAGACCCAGTACTTC
>12|.|TRBJ1-2|TRBV7-6|.
CASSLAGAGYTF
TGTGCCAGCAGCTTAGCGGGGGCTGGCTACACCTTC
>16|.|TRBJ2-5|TRBV2|TRBD2
CASRGTSGRAWETQYF
TGTGCCAGCAGGGGGACTAGCGGGAGGGCCTGGGAGACCCAGTACTTC
>14|.|TRBJ1-2|TRBV28|.
CASSLLRGNYGYTF
TGTGCCAGCAGTTTACTCCGGGGAAACTATGGCTACACCTTC
>16|.|TRBJ2-1|TRBV19|TRBD1
CASSGFRDRSYNEQFF
TGTGCCAGTAGCGGCTTCCGGGACAGGAGCTACAATGAGCAGTTCTTC
>13|.|TRBJ2-5|TRBV30|.
CAWSMRLELAQYF
TGTGCCTGGAGTATGAGACTAGAATTGGCCCAGTACTTC
>15|few|TRBJ2-5|TRBV24-1|TRBD2
CATSDPSGEGETQYF
TGTGCCACCAGTGACCCATCGGGGGAGGGGGAGACCCAGTACTTC
>15|.|TRBJ2-7|TRBV7-2|TRBD2
CASSPRAGGPPEQYF
TGTGCCAGCAGCCCGAGAGCGGGGGGACCCCCCGAGCAGTACTTC
>15|.|TRBJ1-3|TRBV10-3|TRBD1
CAIRAEQGTGNTIYF
TGTGCCATCAGGGCAGAACAGGGGACTGGAAACACCATATATTTT
>15|once|TRBJ1-4|TRBV9|.
CASSFRDNLDEKLFF
TGTGCCAGCAGTTTCCGGGACAACTTGGATGAAAAACTGTTTTTT
>14|.|TRBJ2-5|TRBV11-3|.
CASSLGPHGETQYF
TGTGCCAGCAGCTTAGGCCCCCACGGGGAGACCCAGTACTTC
>14|.|TRBJ2-5|TRBV7-8|.
CASSLVFRQETQYF
TGTGCCAGCAGCTTAGTTTTTCGCCAAGAGACCCAGTACTTC
>14|few|TRBJ2-5|TRBV5-4|.
CASSLRDSQETQYF
TGTGCCAGCAGCCTCCGGGACTCCCAAGAGACCCAGTACTTC
>15|.|TRBJ1-2|TRBV2|TRBD1
CASRQGQASNYGYTF
TGTGCCAGCAGGCAGGGACAGGCTAGTAACTATGGCTACACCTTC
>15|.|TRBJ2-7|TRBV25-1|TRBD2
CASLSDRTSAYEQYF
TGTGCCAGCTTATCGGACAGGACTAGCGCCTACGAGCAGTACTTC
>17|.|TRBJ2-2|TRBV4-1|TRBD2
CASSQGYPAGYTGELFF
TGCGCCAGCAGCCAAGGCTACCCAGCGGGATACACCGGGGAGCTGTTTTTT
>16|.|TRBJ2-1|TRBV5-1|.
CASSIGRRGSYNEQFF
TGCGCCAGCAGCATAGGCAGACGGGGCTCCTACAATGAGCAGTTCTTC
>15|.|TRBJ1-1|TRBV7-2|TRBD1
CASSLGGTGITEAFF
TGTGCCAGCAGCTTAGGCGGGACAGGAATTACTGAAGCTTTCTTT
>16|.|TRBJ2-5|TRBV28|TRBD1
CASLSRDAQGLETQYF
TGTGCCAGCCTTTCCCGCGACGCACAGGGGTTAGAGACCCAGTACTTC
>15|.|TRBJ1-2|TRBV28|TRBD1
CASSSTTGLVGGYTF
TGTGCCAGCAGTTCAACGACAGGGCTTGTCGGCGGCTACACCTTC
>16|.|TRBJ1-6|TRBV4-1|TRBD1
CASSQLGQGSYSPLHF
TGCGCCAGCAGCCAACTTGGACAGGGGTCTTATTCACCCCTCCACTTT
>15|.|TRBJ2-1|TRBV7-3|.
CASSPAASSYNEQFF
TGTGCCAGCAGCCCAGCGGCAAGCTCCTACAATGAGCAGTTCTTC
>13|.|TRBJ2-7|TRBV27|TRBD1
CASRDRTRGEQYF
TGTGCCAGCCGGGACAGAACTCGGGGCGAGCAGTACTTC
>12|.|TRBJ1-2|TRBV5-6|.
CASSRSSYGYTF
TGTGCCAGCAGCCGGAGTTCGTACGGCTACACCTTC
>18|.|TRBJ1-5|TRBV11-2|.
CASSLEWMGGLACQPQHF
TGTGCCAGCAGCTTAGAATGGATGGGGGGGCTTGCGTGTCAGCCCCAGCATTTT
>19|.|TRBJ2-5|TRBV21-1|.
CASSIRDCGGIGRIQTQYF
TGTGCCAGCAGCATCCGGGACTGTGGGGGAATTGGTAGGATTCAGACCCAGTACTTC
>14|once|TRBJ2-7|TRBV30|TRBD1
CAWGTGDMTYEQYF
TGTGCCTGGGGGACAGGGGATATGACCTACGAGCAGTACTTC
>15|.|TRBJ1-5|TRBV19|TRBD1
CASRRSGTGGRPQHF
TGTGCCAGTAGGAGGTCCGGGACAGGGGGGCGGCCCCAGCATTTT
>15|.|TRBJ1-4|TRBV7-2|TRBD1
CASSSDRGINEKLFF
TGTGCCAGCAGCTCCGACAGGGGCATAAATGAAAAACTGTTTTTT
>14|.|TRBJ2-3|TRBV9|.
CASSGRQDEDTQYF
TGTGCCAGCAGCGGTCGACAGGATGAAGATACGCAGTATTTT
>17|.|TRBJ2-5|TRBV4-1|.
CASSQGTGTGPQETQYF
TGCGCCAGCAGCCAAGGGACGGGAACAGGGCCCCAAGAGACCCAGTACTTC
>12|.|TRBJ2-7|TRBV28|.
CASSLPGYEQYF
TGTGCCAGCAGTTTACCGGGGTACGAGCAGTACTTC
>15|.|TRBJ2-3|TRBV18|TRBD2
CASSPQRGDADTQYF
TGTGCCAGCTCACCACAGCGGGGGGATGCAGATACGCAGTATTTT
>14|.|TRBJ1-3|TRBV10-2|TRBD1
CASSVTGDGNTIYF
TGCGCCAGCAGCGTGACAGGGGATGGAAACACCATATATTTT
>18|.|TRBJ2-2|TRBV7-9|TRBD1
CASSFGPGTGKVTGELFF
TGTGCCAGCAGCTTTGGCCCCGGGACAGGGAAGGTCACCGGGGAGCTGTTTTTT
>15|.|TRBJ1-6|TRBV6-4|TRBD1
CASRRTGGIHSPLHF
TGTGCCAGCAGAAGGACAGGTGGTATCCATTCACCCCTCCACTTT
>14|.|TRBJ1-3|TRBV28|.
CASRTGPSGNTIYF
TGTGCCAGCAGAACAGGGCCCTCTGGAAACACCATATATTTT
>12|.|TRBJ1-1|TRBV19|.
CASSSGVAEAFF
TGTGCCAGTAGTAGCGGCGTCGCTGAAGCTTTCTTT